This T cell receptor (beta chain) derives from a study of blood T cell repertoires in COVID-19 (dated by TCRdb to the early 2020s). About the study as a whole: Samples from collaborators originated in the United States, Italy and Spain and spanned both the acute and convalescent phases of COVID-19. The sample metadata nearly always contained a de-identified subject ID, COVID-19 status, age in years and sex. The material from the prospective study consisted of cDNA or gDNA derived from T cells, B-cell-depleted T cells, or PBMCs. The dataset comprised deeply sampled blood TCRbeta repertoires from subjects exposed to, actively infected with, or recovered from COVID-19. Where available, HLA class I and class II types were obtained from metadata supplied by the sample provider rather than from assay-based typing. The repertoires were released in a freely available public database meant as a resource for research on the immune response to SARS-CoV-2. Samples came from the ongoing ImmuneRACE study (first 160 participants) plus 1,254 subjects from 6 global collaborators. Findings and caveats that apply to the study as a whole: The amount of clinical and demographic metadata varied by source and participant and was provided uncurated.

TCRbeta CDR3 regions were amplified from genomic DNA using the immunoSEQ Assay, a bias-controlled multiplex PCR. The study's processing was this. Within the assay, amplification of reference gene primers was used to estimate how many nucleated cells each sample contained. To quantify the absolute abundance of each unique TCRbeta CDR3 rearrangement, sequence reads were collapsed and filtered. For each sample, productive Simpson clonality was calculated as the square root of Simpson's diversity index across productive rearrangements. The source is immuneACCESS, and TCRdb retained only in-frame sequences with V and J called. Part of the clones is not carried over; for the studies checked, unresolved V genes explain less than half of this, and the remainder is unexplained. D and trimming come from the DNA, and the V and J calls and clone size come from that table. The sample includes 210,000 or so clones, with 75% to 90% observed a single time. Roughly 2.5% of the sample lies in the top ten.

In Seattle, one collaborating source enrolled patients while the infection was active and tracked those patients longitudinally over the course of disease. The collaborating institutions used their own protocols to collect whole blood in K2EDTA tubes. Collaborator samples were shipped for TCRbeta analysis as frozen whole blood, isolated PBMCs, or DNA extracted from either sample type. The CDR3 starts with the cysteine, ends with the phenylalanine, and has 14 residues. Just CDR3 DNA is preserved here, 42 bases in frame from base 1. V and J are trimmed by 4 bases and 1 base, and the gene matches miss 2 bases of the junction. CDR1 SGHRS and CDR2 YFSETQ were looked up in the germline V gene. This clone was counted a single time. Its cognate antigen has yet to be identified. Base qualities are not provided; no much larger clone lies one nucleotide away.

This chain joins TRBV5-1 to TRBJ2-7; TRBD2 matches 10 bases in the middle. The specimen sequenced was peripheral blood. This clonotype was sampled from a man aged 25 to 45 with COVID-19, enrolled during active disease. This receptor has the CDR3 CASSVLAGSYEQYF. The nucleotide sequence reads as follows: TGCGCCAGCAGCGTACTAGCGGGGTCCTACGAGCAGTACTTC. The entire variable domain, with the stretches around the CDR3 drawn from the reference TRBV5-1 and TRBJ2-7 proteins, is KAGVTQTPRYLIKTRGQQVTLSCSPISGHRSVSWYQQTPGQGLQFLFEYFSETQRNKGNFPGRFSGRQFSNSRSEMNVSTLELGDSALYLCASSVLAGSYEQYFGPGTRLTVT.